The clone carrying this T cell receptor beta chain occurred a few times. This specimen comes from a study of T cells in Graves' hyperthyroidism and ophthalmopathy. The CDR3 has 11 amino acids. In germline, CDR1 is SEHNR, CDR2 FQNEAQ (reference sequence). V was cut by 3 bases and J by 6 bases, with 5 bases left in between. RNA transcripts served as the template for amplifying TCR beta CDR3 regions. First-round RT-PCR targeting the TCR CDR3 was performed with the HTBI primer set. TCRdb re-called the multiplex PCR reads through MiXCR, storing one row per CDR3 protein. The repertoire holds 750,000 to 950,000 distinct CDR3 sequences, with more than 30% as singletons.

This clonotype originated in a man between 18 and 29 years old with Graves' hyperthyroidism. The sample consisted of blood. The chain combines TRBV7-9 with TRBJ1-1; D remains unclear. The CDR3 DNA reads TGTGCCAGCAGCTTCGTATCTGAAGCTTTCTTT. As protein: CASSFVSEAFF. The whole variable domain, filled in from reference TRBV7-9 and TRBJ1-1, reads DTGVSQNPRHKITKRGQNVTFRCDPISEHNRLYWYRQTLGQGPEFLTYFQNEAQLEKSRLLSDRFSAERPKGSFSTLEIQRTEQGDSAMYLCASSFVSEAFFGQGTRLTVV.